This paragraph covers one T cell receptor beta chain sequence. The sample belongs to a study of T-cell reconstitution after alpha-beta-depleted transplantation in children. Unique molecular identifiers were used to barcode this TCRbeta library. From the PCR reads, TCRdb called clonotypes with MiXCR, one entry per CDR3 protein. Among roughly 500,000 distinct CDR3 sequences listed, approximately 32% were seen once. CDR3 size: 14 residues. Looked up from germline, CDR1 is SGHTA and CDR2 is FQGNSA. Trimming took off 6 bases at V and 0 bases at J, with 8 bases between the two ends. V gene TRBV7-2 combines with J gene TRBJ2-2; D remains unclear. Specimen: PBMCs from the stem cell graft donor, collected from the stem cell graft. This sequence was found in a human donor who donated a stem cell graft to a child with aplastic anemia. The CDR3: CASRRNANTGELFF. The CDR3 DNA follows: TGTGCCAGCAGACGGAACGCGAACACCGGGGAGCTGTTTTTT. Looking up the rest from reference TRBV7-2 and TRBJ2-2 gives the full variable domain: GAGVSQSPSNKVTEKGKDVELRCDPISGHTALYWYRQSLGQGLEFLIYFQGNSAPDKSGLPSDRFSAERTGGSVSTLTIQRTQQEDSAVYLCASRRNANTGELFFGEGSRLTVL.